This TCR beta chain is from a study of T cell responses to AZD1222 COVID-19 vaccine. Findings and caveats of the study: Nearly half of spike-specific TCRs reportedly go after variant regions that carry no mutations. Spike was spanned by vaccine-associated CD4 TCRs, which were dominant at 160-218 and 743-854.

A note on this clone: The antigen remains undetermined.

This CDR3 is 13 amino acids long. The germline V gene has CDR1 LNHDA and CDR2 SQIVND (reference sequence). Trimming removed 1 base at V and 2 bases at J, with 6 bases between. The protocol was immunoSEQ multiplex PCR, while the TCRdb copy is restricted to in-frame clones and leaves out a portion. The sample has approximately 110,000 clones; around 94% are singletons. Source: peripheral blood, taken on day 0 of AZD1222 vaccination. V gene TRBV19 combines with J gene TRBJ2-7; D not certain. This clonotype originated in an adult in good health. The CDR3 reads CASSIVPAYEQYF. CDR3 DNA sequence: TGTGCCAGTAGTATAGTTCCGGCCTACGAGCAGTACTTC.